This TCR beta chain was found in a study of T cell changes during pregnancy in multiple sclerosis. The CDR3 runs to 13 residues. The germline V gene has CDR1 MRHNA and CDR2 SNTAGT. The germline V and J ends were trimmed by 3 bases and 2 bases, with 6 bases remaining between them. This clone is medium-sized in the sample. The table came from immunoSEQ multiplex PCR; TCRdb's copy has only in-frame clones and leaves some out. The repertoire holds tens of thousands of clones, with 70% to 90% as singletons. The rearrangement uses TRBV6-4 and TRBJ2-3, with D maybe TRBD1 (6 bases). This clonotype was obtained from a female donor in good health, enrolled as a control in a pregnancy study. The sequenced sample was CD8+ T cells from peripheral blood mononuclear cells, obtained in the second trimester of pregnancy. CDR3 loop: CASSEGATDTQYF. The DNA of the CDR3 is TGTGCCAGCAGTGAGGGGGCCACAGATACGCAGTATTTT.